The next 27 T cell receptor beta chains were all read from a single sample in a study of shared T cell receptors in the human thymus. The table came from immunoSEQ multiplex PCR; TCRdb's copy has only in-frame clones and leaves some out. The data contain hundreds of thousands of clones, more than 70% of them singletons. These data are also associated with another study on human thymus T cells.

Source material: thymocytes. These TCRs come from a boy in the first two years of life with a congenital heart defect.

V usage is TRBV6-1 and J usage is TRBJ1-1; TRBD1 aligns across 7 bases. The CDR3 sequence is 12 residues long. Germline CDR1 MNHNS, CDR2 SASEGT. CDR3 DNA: TGTCTAGGGGGCGCAGGAAACACTGAAGCTTTCTTT. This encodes CLGGAGNTEAFF.

CDR3 coding DNA: TGTGCCAGCAGCTTACTAACGGGAGCCCCTCTCTACGAGCAGTACTTC. As protein: CASSLLTGAPLYEQYF. The J gene is TRBJ2-7, the V gene TRBV11-2, with D possibly TRBD2 on 6 matching bases. The CDR3 has 16 residues. Deletions cut 2 bases from V and 3 bases from J, with 17 bases between. Germline V gene lookup returns CDR1 SGHAT and CDR2 FQNNGV.

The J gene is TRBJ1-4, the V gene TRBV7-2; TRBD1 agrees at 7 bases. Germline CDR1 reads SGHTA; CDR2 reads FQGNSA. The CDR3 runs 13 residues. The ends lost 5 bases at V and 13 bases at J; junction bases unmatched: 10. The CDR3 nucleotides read TGTGCCAGCAGCCCGCGAAAAACAGGGGCACTGTTTTTT. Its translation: CASSPRKTGALFF.

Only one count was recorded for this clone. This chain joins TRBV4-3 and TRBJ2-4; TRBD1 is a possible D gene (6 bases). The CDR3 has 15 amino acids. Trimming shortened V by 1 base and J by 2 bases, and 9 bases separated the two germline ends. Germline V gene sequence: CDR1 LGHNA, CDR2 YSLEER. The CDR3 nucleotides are TGCGCCAGCAGCCAAGTCACAGGGCCCAAAAACATTCAGTACTTC. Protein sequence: CASSQVTGPKNIQYF.

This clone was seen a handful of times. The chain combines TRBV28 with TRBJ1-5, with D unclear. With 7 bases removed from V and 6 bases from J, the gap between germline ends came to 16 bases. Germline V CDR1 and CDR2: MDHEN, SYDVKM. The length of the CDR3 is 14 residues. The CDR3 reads CASIPQYPGQPQHF. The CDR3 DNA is TGTGCCAGCATTCCACAGTACCCCGGTCAGCCCCAGCATTTT.

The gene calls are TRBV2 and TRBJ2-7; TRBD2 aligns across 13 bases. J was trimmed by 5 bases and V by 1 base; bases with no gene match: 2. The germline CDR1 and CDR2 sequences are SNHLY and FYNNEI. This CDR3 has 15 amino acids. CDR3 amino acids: CASSEGTSGSHEQYF. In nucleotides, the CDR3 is TGTGCCAGCAGTGAAGGGACTAGCGGGAGTCACGAGCAGTACTTC. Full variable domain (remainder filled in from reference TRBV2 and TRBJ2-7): EPEVTQTPSHQVTQMGQEVILRCVPISNHLYFYWYRQILGQKVEFLVSFYNNEISEKSEIFDDQFSVERPDGSNFTLKIRSTKLEDSAMYFCASSEGTSGSHEQYFGPGTRLTVT.

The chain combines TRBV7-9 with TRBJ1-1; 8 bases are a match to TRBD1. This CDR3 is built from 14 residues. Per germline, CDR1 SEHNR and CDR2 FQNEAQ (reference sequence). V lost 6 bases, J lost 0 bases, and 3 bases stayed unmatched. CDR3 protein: CASRDRDMNTEAFF. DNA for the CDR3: TGTGCCAGCAGGGACAGGGACATGAACACTGAAGCTTTCTTT.

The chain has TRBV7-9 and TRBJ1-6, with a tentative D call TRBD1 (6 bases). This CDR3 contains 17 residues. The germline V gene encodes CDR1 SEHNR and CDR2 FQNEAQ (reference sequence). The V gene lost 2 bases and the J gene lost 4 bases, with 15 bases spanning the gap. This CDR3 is CASSLSFTGLYNSPLHF. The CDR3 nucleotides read TGTGCCAGCAGCTTAAGTTTCACAGGGCTGTATAATTCACCCCTCCACTTT.

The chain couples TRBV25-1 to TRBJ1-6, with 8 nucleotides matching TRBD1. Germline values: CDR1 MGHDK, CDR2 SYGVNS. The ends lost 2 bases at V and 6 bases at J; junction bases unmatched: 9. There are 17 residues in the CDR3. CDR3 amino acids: CASSEGNHQGANSPLHF. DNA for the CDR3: TGTGCCAGCAGTGAAGGGAACCATCAGGGGGCTAATTCACCCCTCCACTTT.

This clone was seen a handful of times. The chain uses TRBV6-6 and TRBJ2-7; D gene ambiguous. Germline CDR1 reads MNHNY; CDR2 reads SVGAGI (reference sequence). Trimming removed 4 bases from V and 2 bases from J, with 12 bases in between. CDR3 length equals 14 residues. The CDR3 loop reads CASSSPGFPYEQYF. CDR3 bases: TGTGCCAGCAGTTCCCCCGGGTTTCCCTACGAGCAGTACTTC.

Here the CDR3 reads CASSLARVAGPNYGYTF. CDR3 nucleotide sequence: TGTGCCAGCAGCTTAGCGAGGGTTGCGGGCCCTAACTATGGCTACACCTTC. The chain has TRBV7-2 and TRBJ1-2; D is ambiguous. This CDR3 has 17 amino acids. Trimming took 0 bases from V and 0 from J, leaving 14 bases between them. In germline, CDR1 is SGHTA, CDR2 FQGNSA.

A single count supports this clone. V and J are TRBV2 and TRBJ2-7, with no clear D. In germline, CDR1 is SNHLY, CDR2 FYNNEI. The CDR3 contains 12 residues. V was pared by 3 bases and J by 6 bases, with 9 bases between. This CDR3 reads CASSDGLSEQYF. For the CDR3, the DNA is TGTGCCAGCAGTGATGGGCTTTCCGAGCAGTACTTC. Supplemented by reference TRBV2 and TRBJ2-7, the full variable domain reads EPEVTQTPSHQVTQMGQEVILRCVPISNHLYFYWYRQILGQKVEFLVSFYNNEISEKSEIFDDQFSVERPDGSNFTLKIRSTKLEDSAMYFCASSDGLSEQYFGPGTRLTVT.

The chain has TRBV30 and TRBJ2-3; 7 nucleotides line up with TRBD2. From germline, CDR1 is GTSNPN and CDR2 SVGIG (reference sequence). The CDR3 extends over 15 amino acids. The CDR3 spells CAYEHSGYRTDTQYF. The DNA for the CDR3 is TGTGCTTACGAGCATAGCGGGTACCGCACAGATACGCAGTATTTT. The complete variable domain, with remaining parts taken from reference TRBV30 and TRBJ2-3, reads SQTIHQWPATLVQPVGSPLSLECTVEGTSNPNLYWYRQAAGRGLQLLFYSVGIGQISSEVPQNLSASRPQDRQFILSSKKLLLSDSGFYLCAYEHSGYRTDTQYFGPGTRLTVL.

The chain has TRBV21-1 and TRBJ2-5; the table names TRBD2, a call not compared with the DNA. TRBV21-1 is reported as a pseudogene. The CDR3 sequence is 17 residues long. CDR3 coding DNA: TGTGCCAGCAGCAAAGCCCCCGGGCTCCGGGGGCAAGAGACCCAGTACTTC. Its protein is CASSKAPGLRGQETQYF.

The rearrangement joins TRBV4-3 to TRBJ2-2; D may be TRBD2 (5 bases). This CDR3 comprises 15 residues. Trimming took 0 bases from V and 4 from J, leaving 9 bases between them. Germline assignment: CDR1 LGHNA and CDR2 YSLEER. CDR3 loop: CASSQEKEVTGELFF. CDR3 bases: TGCGCCAGCAGCCAAGAAAAGGAGGTCACCGGGGAGCTGTTTTTT.

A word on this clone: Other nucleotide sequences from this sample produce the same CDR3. The CDR3: CASSLTSSYNEQFF. CDR3 sequence (DNA): TGTGCCAGCAGCCTCACGAGCTCCTACAATGAGCAGTTCTTC. This chain connects TRBV7-3 to TRBJ2-1, with D unresolved. CDR3 length: 14 amino acids. Germline CDR1 and CDR2: SGHTA and FQGTGA. Trimming removed 5 bases from V and 0 bases from J, with 8 bases in between.

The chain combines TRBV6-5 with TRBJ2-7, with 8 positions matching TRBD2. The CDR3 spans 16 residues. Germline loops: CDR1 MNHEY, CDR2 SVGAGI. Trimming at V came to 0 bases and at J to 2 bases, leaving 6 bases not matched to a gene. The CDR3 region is CASSYSTAGEAYEQYF. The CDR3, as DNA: TGTGCCAGCAGTTACTCGACAGCGGGAGAAGCCTACGAGCAGTACTTC.

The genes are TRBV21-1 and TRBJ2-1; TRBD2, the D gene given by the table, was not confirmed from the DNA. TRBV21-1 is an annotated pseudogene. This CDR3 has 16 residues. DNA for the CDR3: TGTGCCAGCAGCAAACTTGGAGGGTTTACCTACAATGAGCAGTTCTTC. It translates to CASSKLGGFTYNEQFF.

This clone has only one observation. The CDR3 sequence is CASRTPGQGRNEQFF. CDR3 in DNA: TGTGCCAGCAGAACCCCCGGACAGGGACGCAATGAGCAGTTCTTC. V and J are TRBV28 and TRBJ2-1, with 8 positions matching TRBD1. V trimming: 6 bases; J trimming: 6 bases; junction bases outside the gene matches: 10. CDR3 length: 15 amino acids. Germline CDR1 reads MDHEN; CDR2 reads SYDVKM.

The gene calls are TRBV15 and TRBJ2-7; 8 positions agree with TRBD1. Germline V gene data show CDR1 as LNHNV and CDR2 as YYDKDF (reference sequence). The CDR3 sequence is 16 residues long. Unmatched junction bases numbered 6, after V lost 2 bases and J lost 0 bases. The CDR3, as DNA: TGTGCCACCAGCAGATTCCCGGGACAGGACTCCTACGAGCAGTACTTC. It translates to CATSRFPGQDSYEQYF.

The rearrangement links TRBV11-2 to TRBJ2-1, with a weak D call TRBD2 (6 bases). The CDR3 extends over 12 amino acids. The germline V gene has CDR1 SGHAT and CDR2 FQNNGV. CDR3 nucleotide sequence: TGTGCGACCGGGACTCCTGTGAATGAGCAGTTCTTC. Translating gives CATGTPVNEQFF.

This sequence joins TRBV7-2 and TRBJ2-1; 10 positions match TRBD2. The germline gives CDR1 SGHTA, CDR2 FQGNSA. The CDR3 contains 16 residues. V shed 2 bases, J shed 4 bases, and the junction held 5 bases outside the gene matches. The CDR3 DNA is TGTGCCAGCAGCTTACTTTGGACTAGCGGATACAATGAGCAGTTCTTC. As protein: CASSLLWTSGYNEQFF.

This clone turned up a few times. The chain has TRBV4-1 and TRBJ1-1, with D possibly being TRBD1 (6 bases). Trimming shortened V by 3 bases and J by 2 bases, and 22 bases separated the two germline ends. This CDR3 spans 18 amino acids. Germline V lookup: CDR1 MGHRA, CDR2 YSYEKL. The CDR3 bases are TGCGCCAGCAGCCAGGCCCTGCTCGGACAGACAAAAAACACTGAAGCTTTCTTT. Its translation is CASSQALLGQTKNTEAFF.

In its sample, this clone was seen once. The CDR3 spells CASSGGGVPDTQYF. CDR3 sequence (DNA): TGTGCCAGCAGTGGCGGGGGGGTCCCAGATACGCAGTATTTT. The J gene is TRBJ2-3, the V gene TRBV6-1; TRBD2 aligns across 9 bases. CDR3 size: 14 residues. V shed 4 bases and J 4 bases; nucleotides not matched to a gene: 3. Germline values: CDR1 MNHNS, CDR2 SASEGT.

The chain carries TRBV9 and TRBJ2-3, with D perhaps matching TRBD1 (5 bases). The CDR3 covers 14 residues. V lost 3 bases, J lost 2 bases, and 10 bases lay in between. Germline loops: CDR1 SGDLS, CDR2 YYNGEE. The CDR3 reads CASSERQNTDTQYF. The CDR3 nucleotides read TGTGCCAGCAGCGAGCGACAGAACACAGATACGCAGTATTTT.

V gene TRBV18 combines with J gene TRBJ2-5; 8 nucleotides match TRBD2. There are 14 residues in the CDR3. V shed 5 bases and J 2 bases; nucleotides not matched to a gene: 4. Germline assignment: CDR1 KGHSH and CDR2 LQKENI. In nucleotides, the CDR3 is TGTGCCAGCTCAACTACTAGCGGTCAAGAGACCCAGTACTTC. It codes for CASSTTSGQETQYF.

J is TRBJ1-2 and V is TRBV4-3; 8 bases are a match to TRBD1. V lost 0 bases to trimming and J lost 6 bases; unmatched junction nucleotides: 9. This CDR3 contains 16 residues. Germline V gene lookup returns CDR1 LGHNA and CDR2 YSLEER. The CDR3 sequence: CASSQDGRQGKNGYTF. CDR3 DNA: TGCGCCAGCAGCCAAGATGGTAGACAGGGGAAGAATGGCTACACCTTC.